This T cell receptor (beta chain) was identified during a study of shared clonotypes between healthy human individuals (dated by TCRdb to 2018 to 2020). With regard to the full study: The cohort included three men and a couple of women between 18 and 49 years of age. For each donor, three plates each were used for CD4 naive and CD4 memory, two plates were used for CD8 naive, and one plate was used for CD8 memory. Leukapheresis yielded between about 0.85 and 10 billion PBMCs per donor. To estimate repertoire size and how much clonotype sharing occurs between individuals, the study deeply sequenced the blood TCR repertoires of 4 to 6 healthy adults. To increase sequencing depth and limit assay-specific biases, different laboratories used diverse techniques to prepare libraries and sequence TCR repertoires. The research as a whole found: Clonotypes shared by all four sorted-subset donors showed higher generation probabilities than non-shared clonotypes. Sampling was restricted to blood, and TCR repertoires in tissues likely differ from the TCR repertoires found in blood. Pairwise subsampling led to the expectation that sequencing depth would affect the degree of clonotype sharing among donors. Sharing across a handful of donors was observed for about 4.8% of naive CD4, 3.5% of naive CD8, about 2.3% of memory CD4, and over 0.3% of memory CD8 clonotypes. Because the study included a small number of donors, the genetic and exposure-history diversity represented was limited. Larger estimated clonotype richness was generally found for naive subsets than for memory subsets. Rarefaction of sorted-subset datasets indicated incomplete sequencing despite the large sequencing depth.

As concerns this clone: Its specific antigen is unknown. No much larger clonotype is one base removed from it; base qualities were not supplied.

CD8 naive samples were CD45RO-negative cells positively selected for CCR7, giving a CD45RA+CCR7+ population that excluded TemRA cells. The donors were healthy, HIV-negative adults who had no recently reported acute infections or vaccinations. Only Caucasian adults living in Nashville, Tennessee, USA were represented among the donors. Blood was obtained by leukapheresis, after which PBMCs were separated by Ficoll-Histopaque density gradient centrifugation and cryopreserved in liquid nitrogen vapor phase. Analytical flow cytometry was used to check the purity and quantity of every magnetically sorted T cell population. Genomic DNA was isolated from each sorted fraction and quantified by UV absorbance on a Nanodrop 2000c. From cysteine to phenylalanine, the CDR3 is 15 amino acids long. Of the read, only the CDR3 DNA is kept; its 45 bases are in frame from base 1. V drops 1 base and J drops 2 bases, leaving 11 bases in between. CDR1 and CDR2, per the germline V gene, are LGHNT and FRNRAP.

TCR CDR3 regions were amplified from genomic DNA by multiplex PCR using the deep immunoSEQ assay. Genomic DNA extracted from each cell subset was distributed evenly over all wells of several immunoSEQ 96-well plates, and each plate served as one replicate. Each replicate PCR for sorted subsets received around 0.2 ug genomic DNA, equal to around 32,000 T cell genomes. Purified libraries were measured with a Qubit 3.0 fluorometer, size-checked on a Bioanalyzer 2100, and measured again with the KAPA Library Quantification kit. Every immunoSEQ 96-well plate was sequenced on a separate single-read 150-cycle Illumina NextSeq 550 flow cell. The original pipeline was this. Because only junctional sequences without quality scores were contained in the immunoSEQ output, filtering matching that applied to full-length reads could not be performed. To assign V/J genes and CDR3, sequences were annotated against IMGT germline references using PyIR, a Python wrapper for IgBLAST v1.9. Reads were removed for weak V/J assignments (E-value above 1e-6), missing CDR3, stop codons, out-of-frame junctions, or ambiguous translated residues. A V3J clonotype was defined by an identical inferred V gene, J gene, and CDR3 amino acid sequence. The percentage overlap between two repertoires was calculated by dividing the number of shared unique clonotypes by the size of the smaller repertoire. Three approaches were used to assess repertoire richness: RTK rarefaction, the Chao1 estimator, and Recon v2.1 estimates of unobserved clonotypes. Generation probabilities for all TCRbeta clonotypes obtained by the gDNA method from a handful of donors were computed using OLGA. TCRdb obtained this table from immuneACCESS and retained in-frame rearrangements with V and J assigned. These tables miss some clones; where compared with another copy, unresolved V genes account for less than half of the shortfall, and the remainder is unexplained. For V, J and clone size, that table is used; D and trimming come from the DNA. Across this sample there are 1.5 million to 2.5 million clones, with roughly 94% seen only once. The biggest ten clones account for under 1.5% of the sample.

This sequence was found in a man between 18 and 35 years old in good health. The sample was naive CD8+ T cells sorted from blood. Reading the label with the study, this specimen's cell subset or site is: CD45RA+CCR7+. This chain joins TRBV12-5 to TRBJ1-2; a confident D gene designation cannot be given. The CDR3 reads as follows: CASGLGAFPNYGYTF. The nucleotide sequence is given as TGTGCTAGTGGTTTGGGAGCTTTTCCCAACTATGGCTACACCTTC.